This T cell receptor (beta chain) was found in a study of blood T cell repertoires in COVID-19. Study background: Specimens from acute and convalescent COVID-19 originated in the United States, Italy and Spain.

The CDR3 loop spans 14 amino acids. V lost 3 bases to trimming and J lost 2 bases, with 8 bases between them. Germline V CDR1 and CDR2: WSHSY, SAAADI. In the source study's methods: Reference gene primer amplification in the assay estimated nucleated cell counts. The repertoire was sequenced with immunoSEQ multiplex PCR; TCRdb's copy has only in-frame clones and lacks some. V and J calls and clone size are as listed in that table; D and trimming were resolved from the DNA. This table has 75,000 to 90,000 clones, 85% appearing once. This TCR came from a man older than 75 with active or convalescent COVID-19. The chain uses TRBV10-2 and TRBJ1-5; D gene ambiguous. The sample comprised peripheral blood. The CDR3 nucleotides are TGCGCCAGCAGTGATGTCGGTGGCAATCAGCCCCAGCATTTT. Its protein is CASSDVGGNQPQHF.